This TCR beta chain was identified during a study of T cell repertoires in cytomegalovirus infection. Study background: Public TCR beta signatures marked donors with CMV infection and the matching HLA. Study-wide findings and caveats: Pooled public TCR beta family frequency picked out CMV carriers with the relevant HLA. In two of eight donors, the top clonotype was HLA-C-restricted CMV-specific.

TCRdb used MiXCR to reprocess the reads, holding one entry per CDR3 protein. This table holds about 900,000 distinct CDR3 sequences, roughly a third found once. This clonotype was seen a few times. Its target is not known. Per the germline V gene, CDR1 is MNHNS and CDR2 is SASEGT. There are 11 residues in the CDR3. V lost 4 bases, J lost 8 bases, and 8 bases lay in between. The sequence was obtained from a human donor in good health (CMV status not recorded). Some clones in this sample may be carry-over from other donors' samples. The sample consisted of cultured CD8+ T cells from PBMCs, taken from culture after CMV antigen stimulation. This sequence joins TRBV6-1 and TRBJ1-2; D gene unclear. The CDR3 DNA reads as TGTGCCAGCAGTGGGTCTCGGGGCTACACCTTC. It codes for CASSGSRGYTF.